Listed below are T cell receptor beta chains from one sample, sequenced in a study of blood T cells in healthy people across ages. TCRdb processed the 5' RACE reads anew with MiXCR; each CDR3 protein has one entry. The sample lists around 1.5 million distinct CDR3 sequences, approximately 59% occurring once. Sequenced: blood. These receptors were collected from a man between 18 and 29 years old in good health. Each CDR3 is given with its conserved first and last residue.

V	J	length	CDR3
TRBV4-3	-	14	CASRPGQGAYEQFF
TRBV3-1	TRBJ2-5	16	CASSRPTSGYQETQYF
TRBV5-1	TRBJ1-5	13	CASSLMGHQPQHF
TRBV27	TRBJ2-5	15	CASSRGTNYQETQYF
TRBV20-1	TRBJ2-7	14	CSADAGTGAYEQYF
TRBV10-2	TRBJ1-1	15	CASKDPSLGGTEAFF
TRBV11-2	TRBJ2-7	14	CASSSHRDPHEQYF
TRBV7-8	TRBJ2-1	12	CASTTGINEQFF
TRBV6-1	TRBJ1-1	12	CASREFTTEAFF
TRBV5-1	-	16	CASSLGGASGQETQYF
TRBV28	TRBJ2-3	15	CASSPGTGEGDTQYF
TRBV10-1	TRBJ2-1	12	CASIVGQGEQFF
TRBV20-1	TRBJ2-5	13	CSGGAGIQETQYF
TRBV12-3/TRBV12-4	TRBJ2-7	14	CASSATGLSYEQYF
TRBV7-2	TRBJ2-1	14	CASSGDSYYNEQFF
TRBV4-2	TRBJ1-6	18	CASIRDSIVGGKGSPLHF
TRBV6-2/TRBV6-3	TRBJ2-4	16	CASSPDPGIAKNIQYF
TRBV6-6	TRBJ2-6	15	CASSLGPSAANVLTF
TRBV30	TRBJ2-1	14	CAWSVRQIVNEQFF
TRBV27	TRBJ1-2	15	CASSMTGALLYGYTF
TRBV29-1	TRBJ2-7	11	CTRLVSYEQYF
TRBV20-1	TRBJ2-7	14	CSARWRGLVYEQYF
TRBV6-1	TRBJ2-3	19	CASSRPNRDSHTDTDTQYF
TRBV4-3	TRBJ2-6	19	CASSPRTRPDLGGANVLTF
TRBV12-3/TRBV12-4	TRBJ2-7	15	CASSLGAGGSDEQYF
TRBV4-1	TRBJ1-1	16	CASSQEGGLMNTEAFF
TRBV6-5	TRBJ1-1	12	CASSKDRGEAFF
TRBV6-2/TRBV6-3	TRBJ1-1	13	CASSYFGGAEAFF
TRBV5-1	TRBJ2-6	16	CASSLVQGVGANVLTF
TRBV12-3/TRBV12-4	TRBJ1-5	13	CASSPRGLGPQHF
TRBV6-2/TRBV6-3	TRBJ2-5	15	CASSYAGHSGETQYF
TRBV7-2	TRBJ2-3	14	CASSLYSSTDTQYF
TRBV5-1	TRBJ2-2	15	CASSSGTGLPGELFF
TRBV12-3/TRBV12-4	TRBJ1-4	16	CASSSEAGGTNEKLFF
TRBV11-2	TRBJ2-7	13	CASGTLSSYEQYF
TRBV2	TRBJ2-1	13	CASSHAMDNEQFF
TRBV28	TRBJ1-2	14	CASTQGPMGNGYTF